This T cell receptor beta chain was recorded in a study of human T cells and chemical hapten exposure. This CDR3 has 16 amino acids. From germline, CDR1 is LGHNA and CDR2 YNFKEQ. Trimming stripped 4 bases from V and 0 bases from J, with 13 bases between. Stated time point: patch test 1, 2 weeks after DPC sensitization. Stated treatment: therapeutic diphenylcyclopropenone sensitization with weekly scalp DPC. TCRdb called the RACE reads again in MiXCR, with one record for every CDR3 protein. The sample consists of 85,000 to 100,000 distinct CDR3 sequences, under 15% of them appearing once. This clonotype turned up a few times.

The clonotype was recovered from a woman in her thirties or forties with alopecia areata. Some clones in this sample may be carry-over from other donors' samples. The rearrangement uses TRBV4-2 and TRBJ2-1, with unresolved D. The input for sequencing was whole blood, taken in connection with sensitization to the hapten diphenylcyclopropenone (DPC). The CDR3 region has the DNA TGTGCCAGCAGCCTCGATGACTCTAGCTCCTACAATGAGCAGTTCTTC. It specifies CASSLDDSSSYNEQFF.